The present T cell receptor (beta chain) was sequenced within a study of blood T cell repertoires in COVID-19 (dated by TCRdb to between 2020 and 2021). Concerning the study at large: Samples from collaborators originated in the United States, Italy and Spain and spanned both the acute and convalescent phases of COVID-19. The prospective study material was composed of cDNA or gDNA derived from T cells, B-cell-depleted T cells, or PBMCs. The repertoires were released in a freely available public database meant as a resource for research on the immune response to SARS-CoV-2. Nearly every sample came with metadata listing a de-identified subject ID, COVID-19 status, age in years and sex. Where available, HLA class I and class II types were taken from metadata supplied by the sample provider and were not determined by assay-based typing. Deeply sampled blood TCRbeta repertoires from subjects exposed to, actively infected with, or recovered from COVID-19 were included in the dataset. Samples were obtained from the ongoing ImmuneRACE study (first 160 participants) and from 1,200 or so subjects provided by 6 global collaborators.

The collaborating institutions used their own protocols to collect whole blood in K2EDTA tubes. Collaborator samples were shipped for TCRbeta analysis as frozen whole blood, isolated PBMCs, or DNA extracted from either sample type. The full study reports these points: How much clinical and demographic metadata was included differed by source and by participant, and the metadata was provided uncurated.

The junction shows trimming of 6 bases on V and 2 bases on J, plus 14 bases between the germline ends. CDR1 and CDR2, looked up from the germline V gene (reference sequence), are LNHDA and SQIVND. The CDR3 starts with the cysteine, ends with the phenylalanine, and has 14 residues. The retained sequence is limited to the CDR3, 42 bases, with the frame set at the first base. TCRbeta CDR3 regions were amplified from genomic DNA by means of the immunoSEQ Assay, a bias-controlled multiplex PCR. In the paper's pipeline: Within the assay, amplification of reference gene primers was used to estimate how many nucleated cells each sample contained. Sequence reads were collapsed and filtered to measure the absolute abundance of every unique TCRbeta CDR3 rearrangement. For each sample, productive Simpson clonality was calculated by taking the square root of Simpson's diversity index across productive rearrangements. TCRdb carries this immuneACCESS record with in-frame sequences only. Its versions omit some clonotypes, under half of them owing to an unresolved V gene in the studies checked, with the rest unexplained. The V and J calls and clone size come from that table; D and trimming were worked out from the DNA. The sample records around 150,000 clones, just over 85% of which are singletons. The ten largest clones take up around 3.5% of the sample.

Notes on this clone: Its cognate antigen has yet to be identified. Qualities for individual bases were not recorded, and no much larger clone is one base off.

The sequence is built from TRBV19 and TRBJ2-7; perhaps TRBD1 is the D gene, with 6 bases matching. The sequence came from a man aged 65 to 85 with acute or convalescent COVID-19. The sequenced sample consisted of peripheral blood. The sequenced DNA is TGTGCCAGTAGCCCAGACAGGTTAACCTACGAGCAGTACTTC. This encodes CASSPDRLTYEQYF.